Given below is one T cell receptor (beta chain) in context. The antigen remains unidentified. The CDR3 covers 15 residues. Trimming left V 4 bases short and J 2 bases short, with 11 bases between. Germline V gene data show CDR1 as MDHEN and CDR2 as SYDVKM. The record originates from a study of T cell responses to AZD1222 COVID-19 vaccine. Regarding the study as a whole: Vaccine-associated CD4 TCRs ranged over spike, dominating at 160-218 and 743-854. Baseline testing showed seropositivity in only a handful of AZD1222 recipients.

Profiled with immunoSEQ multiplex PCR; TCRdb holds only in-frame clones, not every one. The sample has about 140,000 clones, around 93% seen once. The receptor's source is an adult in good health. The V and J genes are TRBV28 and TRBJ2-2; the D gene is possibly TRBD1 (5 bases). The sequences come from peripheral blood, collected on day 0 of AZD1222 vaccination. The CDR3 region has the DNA TGTGCCAGCAGTTCGAATCAGGGAAACACCGGGGAGCTGTTTTTT. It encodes CASSSNQGNTGELFF.